A selection of T cell receptor beta chains follows, all from one sample in a study of post-analysis software for immune sequencing data. TCRdb independently ran MiXCR on the PCR reads; one entry per CDR3 protein. The sample lists hundreds of thousands of distinct CDR3 sequences, roughly two fifths occurring once. Sequencing was carried out using blood. These receptors were obtained from a girl between 5 and 17 years old with multiple sclerosis. Each CDR3 is given with its conserved first and last residue. A D gene is named only where the DNA matches it firmly. Expanded clones are given a class, and other clones once, few, many or no size at all.

clone_size j_call v_call d_call cdr3_aa cdr3_nt
NA TRBJ1-2 TRBV20-1 NA CSASTNYGYTF TGCAGTGCTAGCACCAACTATGGCTACACCTTC
NA TRBJ1-1 TRBV4-2 NA CASSQDWRGNAEAFF TGTGCCAGCAGCCAAGATTGGCGAGGGAACGCTGAAGCTTTCTTT
few TRBJ2-5 TRBV20-1 NA CSASRPQGETQYF TGCAGTGCTTCTAGACCCCAAGGAGAGACCCAGTACTTC
NA TRBJ2-5 TRBV12-3/TRBV12-4 NA CASLRGAEFIQETQYF TGTGCCAGCCTCCGGGGGGCCGAGTTCATCCAAGAGACCCAGTACTTC
few TRBJ2-7 TRBV20-1 TRBD2 CSAGETSGGEQYF TGCAGTGCTGGCGAGACTAGCGGGGGCGAGCAGTACTTC
NA TRBJ1-1 TRBV10-3 NA CAISGVASLNTEAFF TGTGCCATCAGTGGGGTCGCCTCCTTGAACACTGAAGCTTTCTTT
few TRBJ2-3 TRBV5-1 NA CASSLEASSTDTQYF TGCGCCAGCAGCTTGGAGGCTAGCTCTACAGATACGCAGTATTTT
few TRBJ2-5 TRBV12-3/TRBV12-4 NA CASSYTPGRYQETQYF TGTGCCAGCAGTTATACGCCAGGCAGGTACCAAGAGACCCAGTACTTC
few TRBJ2-5 TRBV4-1 NA CASSQVENGQETQYF TGCGCCAGCAGCCAGGTGGAAAACGGACAAGAGACCCAGTACTTC
NA TRBJ2-7 TRBV4-2 NA CASSQPPTGTYSHEQYF TGTGCCAGCAGCCAACCCCCGACCGGGACGTACTCCCACGAGCAGTACTTC
NA TRBJ1-2 TRBV7-9 NA CASSADTTNYGYTF TGTGCCAGCAGCGCGGACACAACTAACTATGGCTACACCTTC